This section outlines one T cell receptor (beta chain) sequence together with its context. Other DNA sequences in this sample translate to the same CDR3. The sample is drawn from a study of blood T cell repertoires in COVID-19. In the source study's methods: It was from reference gene primer amplification that nucleated cell counts were estimated. Assay: immunoSEQ multiplex PCR; the TCRdb copy retains only in-frame clones and omits some. The V and J calls and clone size are taken from that table; D and trimming were inferred from the DNA. The sample shows hundreds of thousands of clones, roughly nine tenths of them seen only once. Per germline, CDR1 SGHNT and CDR2 YYREEE (reference sequence). The CDR3 spans 14 residues. Trimming took 0 bases from V and 0 from J, leaving 7 bases between them.

This receptor was obtained from a man aged 18 to 29 with active or convalescent COVID-19. The sample consisted of peripheral blood. This rearrangement joins TRBV5-4 to TRBJ2-7, with unresolved D. The CDR3 region has the DNA TGTGCCAGCAGCTTGGGAACGAGCTCCTACGAGCAGTACTTC. It encodes CASSLGTSSYEQYF.